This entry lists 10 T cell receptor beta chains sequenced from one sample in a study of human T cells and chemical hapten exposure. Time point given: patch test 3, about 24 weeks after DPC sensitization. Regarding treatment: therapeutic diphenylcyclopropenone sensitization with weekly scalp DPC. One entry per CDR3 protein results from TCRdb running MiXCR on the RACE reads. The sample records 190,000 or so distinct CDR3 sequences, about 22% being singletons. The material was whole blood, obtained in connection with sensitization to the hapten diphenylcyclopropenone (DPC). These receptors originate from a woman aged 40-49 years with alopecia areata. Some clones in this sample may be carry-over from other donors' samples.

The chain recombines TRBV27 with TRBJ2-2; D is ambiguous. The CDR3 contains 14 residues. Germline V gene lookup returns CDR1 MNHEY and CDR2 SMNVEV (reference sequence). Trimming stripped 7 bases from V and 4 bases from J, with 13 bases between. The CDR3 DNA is TGTGCCAGCAAAAACCACGGTCGCACCGGGGAGCTGTTTTTT. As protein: CASKNHGRTGELFF.

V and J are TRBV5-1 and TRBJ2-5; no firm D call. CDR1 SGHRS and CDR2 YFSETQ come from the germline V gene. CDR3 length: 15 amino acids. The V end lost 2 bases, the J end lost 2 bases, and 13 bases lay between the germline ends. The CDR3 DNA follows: TGCGCCAGCAGCTTAGCCGACCCTCAACAAGAGACCCAGTACTTC. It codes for CASSLADPQQETQYF.

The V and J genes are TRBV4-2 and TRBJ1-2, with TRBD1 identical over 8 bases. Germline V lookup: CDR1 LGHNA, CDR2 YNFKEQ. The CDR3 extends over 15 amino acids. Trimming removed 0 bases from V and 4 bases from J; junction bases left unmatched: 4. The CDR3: CASSQEGTGPYGYTF. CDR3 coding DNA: TGTGCCAGCAGCCAAGAAGGGACAGGCCCCTATGGCTACACCTTC.

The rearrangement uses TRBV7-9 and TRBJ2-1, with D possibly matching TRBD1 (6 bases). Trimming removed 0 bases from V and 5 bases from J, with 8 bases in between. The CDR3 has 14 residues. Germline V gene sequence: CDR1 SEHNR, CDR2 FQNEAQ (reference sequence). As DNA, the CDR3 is TGTGCCAGCAGCTTAGCGGGGGACAACAATGAGCAGTTCTTC. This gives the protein CASSLAGDNNEQFF. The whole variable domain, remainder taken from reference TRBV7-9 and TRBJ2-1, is DTGVSQNPRHKITKRGQNVTFRCDPISEHNRLYWYRQTLGQGPEFLTYFQNEAQLEKSRLLSDRFSAERPKGSFSTLEIQRTEQGDSAMYLCASSLAGDNNEQFFGPGTRLTVL.

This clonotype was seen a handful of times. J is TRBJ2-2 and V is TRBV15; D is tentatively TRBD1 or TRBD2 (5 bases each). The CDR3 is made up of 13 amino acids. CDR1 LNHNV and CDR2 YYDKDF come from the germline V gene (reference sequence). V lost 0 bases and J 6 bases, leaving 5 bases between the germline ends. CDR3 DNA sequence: TGTGCCACCAGCAGAGAGGGACCCGGGGAGCTGTTTTTT. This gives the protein CATSREGPGELFF.

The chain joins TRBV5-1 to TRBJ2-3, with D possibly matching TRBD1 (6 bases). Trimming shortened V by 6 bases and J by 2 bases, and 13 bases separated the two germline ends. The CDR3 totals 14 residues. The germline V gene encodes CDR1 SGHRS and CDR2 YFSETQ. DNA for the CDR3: TGCGCCAGCAACGAAGGACAGTTCACAGATACGCAGTATTTT. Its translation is CASNEGQFTDTQYF.

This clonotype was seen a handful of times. The CDR3 region is CSARDGRGNYEQYF. CDR3 coding DNA: TGCAGTGCTAGAGATGGTAGGGGGAACTACGAGCAGTACTTC. V and J are TRBV20-1 and TRBJ2-7, with D tentatively TRBD1 (6 bases). This CDR3 contains 14 residues. CDR1 is DFQATT, CDR2 SNEGSKA, per germline (reference sequence). The V end lost 0 bases, the J end lost 3 bases, and 12 bases lay between the germline ends.

CDR3 nucleotides: TGCAGCGTGGGGGTCCAGGGCGGCACTGAAGCTTTCTTT. It encodes CSVGVQGGTEAFF. The V gene is TRBV29-1, the J gene TRBJ1-1; D is perhaps TRBD1 (5 bases). The V gene's germline CDR1 is SQVTM and CDR2 ANQGSEA. V was pared by 6 bases and J by 4 bases, with 15 bases between. There are 13 residues in the CDR3. The full variable domain, in which reference TRBV29-1 and TRBJ1-1 provide the parts outside the CDR3, is SAVISQKPSRDICQRGTSLTIQCQVDSQVTMMFWYRQQPGQSLTLIATANQGSEATYESGFVIDKFPISRPNLTFSTLTVSNMSPEDSSIYLCSVGVQGGTEAFFGQGTRLTVV.

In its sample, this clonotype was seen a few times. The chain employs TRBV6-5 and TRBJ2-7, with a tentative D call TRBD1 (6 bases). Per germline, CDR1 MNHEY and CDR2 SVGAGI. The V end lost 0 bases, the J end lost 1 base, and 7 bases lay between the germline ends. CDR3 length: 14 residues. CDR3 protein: CASSYSRGSYEQYF. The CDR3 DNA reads TGTGCCAGCAGTTACTCCAGGGGTTCCTACGAGCAGTACTTC.

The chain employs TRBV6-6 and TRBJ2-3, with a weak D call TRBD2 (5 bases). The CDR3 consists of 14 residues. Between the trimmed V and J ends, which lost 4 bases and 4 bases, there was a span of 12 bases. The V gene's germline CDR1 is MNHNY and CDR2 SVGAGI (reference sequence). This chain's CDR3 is CASSFLAAADTQYF. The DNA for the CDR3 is TGTGCCAGCAGTTTCCTAGCTGCCGCAGATACGCAGTATTTT.